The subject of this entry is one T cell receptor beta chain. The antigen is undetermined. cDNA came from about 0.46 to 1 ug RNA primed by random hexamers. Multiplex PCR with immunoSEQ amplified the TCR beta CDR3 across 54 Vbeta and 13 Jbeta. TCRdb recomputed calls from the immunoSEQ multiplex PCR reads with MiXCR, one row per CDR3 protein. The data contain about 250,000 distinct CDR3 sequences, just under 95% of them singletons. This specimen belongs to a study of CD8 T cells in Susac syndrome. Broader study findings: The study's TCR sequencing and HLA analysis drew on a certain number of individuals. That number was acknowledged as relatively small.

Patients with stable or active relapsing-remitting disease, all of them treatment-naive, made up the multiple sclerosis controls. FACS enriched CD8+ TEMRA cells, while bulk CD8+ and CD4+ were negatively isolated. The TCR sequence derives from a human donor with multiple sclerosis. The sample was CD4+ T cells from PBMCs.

The CDR3 DNA is TGTGCCAGCAGTTTAGCGACTGGACAGGGGAACACTGAAGCTTTCTTT. Translated, it gives CASSLATGQGNTEAFF. The chain has TRBV12-3 or TRBV12-4 and TRBJ1-1; 8 nucleotides align to TRBD1. This CDR3 contains 16 residues. Trimming removed 0 bases from V and 1 base from J; junction bases left unmatched: 4.